These 32 T cell receptor beta chains came from one sample sequenced in a study of CD8 T cells in Susac syndrome. Random hexamers were used to reverse transcribe an amount of 0.5 to 1 ug RNA. TCRdb analysed the immunoSEQ multiplex PCR reads with MiXCR anew, one entry per CDR3 protein. Here the sample spans around 80,000 distinct CDR3 sequences, about 94% being singletons. Sequenced: CD8+ T cells from PBMCs. Receptors originate from a human donor in good health.

The V and J genes are TRBV27 and TRBJ2-2; possibly TRBD2 for D (6 bases). This CDR3 has 16 amino acids. The V gene's germline CDR1 is MNHEY and CDR2 SMNVEV (reference sequence). The germline V and J ends were trimmed by 5 bases and 4 bases, with 17 bases remaining between them. CDR3 sequence: CASSPRWGDRTGELFF. The CDR3 DNA follows: TGTGCCAGCAGTCCGCGATGGGGGGATCGCACCGGGGAGCTGTTTTTT.

This chain joins TRBV20-1 and TRBJ2-7; D is undetermined. The germline V gene encodes CDR1 DFQATT and CDR2 SNEGSKA (reference sequence). With 4 bases removed from V and 0 bases from J, the gap between germline ends came to 4 bases. The CDR3 totals 11 residues. Here the CDR3 reads CSATSSYEQYV. CDR3 nucleotides: TGCAGTGCTACTTCCTCCTACGAGCAGTACGTC.

The chain has TRBV7-9 and TRBJ2-1, with D perhaps matching TRBD1 (5 bases). The CDR3 spans 13 residues. Germline V lookup: CDR1 SEHNR, CDR2 FQNEAQ (reference sequence). Trimming stripped 5 bases from V and 4 bases from J, with 9 bases between. The CDR3 spells CASSPTDYNEQFF. The CDR3 nucleotides read TGTGCCAGCAGCCCGACAGATTACAATGAGCAGTTCTTC.

J is TRBJ2-5 and V is TRBV3-1; a possible D gene is TRBD1 (6 bases). The CDR3 sequence is 15 residues long. Trimming shortened V by 0 bases and J by 3 bases, and 11 bases separated the two germline ends. CDR1 and CDR2 from the germline V gene are LGHDT and YNNKEL (reference sequence). CDR3 residues: CASSQEDSSKETQYF. CDR3 DNA sequence: TGTGCCAGCAGCCAAGAGGACAGTTCCAAAGAGACCCAGTACTTC.

The V gene is TRBV28, the J gene TRBJ1-1; the D gene is possibly TRBD1 (5 bases). Trimming stripped 5 bases from V and 5 bases from J, with 12 bases between. This CDR3 has 13 amino acids. In germline, CDR1 is MDHEN, CDR2 SYDVKM. CDR3: CASSKGLRTEAFF. The CDR3 region has the DNA TGTGCCAGCAGTAAGGGGTTGAGAACTGAAGCTTTCTTT.

The genes are TRBV19 and TRBJ1-1; 7 bases are shared with TRBD1. V was pared by 8 bases and J by 5 bases, with 8 bases of the junction left unmatched. Germline V CDR1 and CDR2: LNHDA, SQIVND (reference sequence). The CDR3 is made up of 13 amino acids. CDR3: CASRDRAWTEAFF. As DNA, the CDR3 is TGTGCCAGTCGTGACAGGGCATGGACTGAAGCTTTCTTT. The entire variable domain, with the rest obtained from reference TRBV19 and TRBJ1-1, is as follows: DGGITQSPKYLFRKEGQNVTLSCEQNLNHDAMYWYRQDPGQGLRLIYYSQIVNDFQKGDIAEGYSVSREKKESFPLTVTSAQKNPTAFYLCASRDRAWTEAFFGQGTRLTVV.

This clonotype was observed a single time. The chain employs TRBV20-1 and TRBJ1-2; tentative D call: TRBD1 (5 bases). Germline CDR1 DFQATT, CDR2 SNEGSKA (reference sequence). V shed 1 base and J shed 5 bases, with 8 bases lying between them. This CDR3 contains 12 residues. The CDR3 nucleotides read TGCAGTGCTAGAGCCGGGACTTATGGCTACACCTTC. As protein: CSARAGTYGYTF.

The chain is built from TRBV14 and TRBJ1-1; D gene uncertain. The CDR3 is made up of 13 amino acids. Trimming removed 5 bases at V and 3 bases at J, with 10 bases between. In germline, CDR1 is SGHDN, CDR2 FVKESK. The CDR3 nucleotides read TGTGCCAGCAGCGTCGAGCGGGACACTGAAGCTTTCTTT. Translating it yields CASSVERDTEAFF.

The gene calls are TRBV5-1 and TRBJ2-1; 7 bases match TRBD1. The germline V gene has CDR1 SGHRS and CDR2 YFSETQ. This CDR3 is built from 14 residues. With V trimmed by 1 base and J by 7 bases, 5 bases remained unmatched. Written as DNA, the CDR3 is TGCGCCAGCAGCTTGATAGGGGGACAGAATGAGCAGTTCTTC. Translation: CASSLIGGQNEQFF.

This chain links TRBV3-1 with TRBJ2-1; D not certain. The CDR3 runs 17 residues. The germline gives CDR1 LGHDT, CDR2 YNNKEL (reference sequence). Deletions cut 3 bases from V and 1 base from J, with 16 bases between. CDR3 sequence (DNA): TGTGCCAGCAGCCACCTTATGAAGGTAGGGTCCTACAATGAGCAGTTCTTC. The encoded protein is CASSHLMKVGSYNEQFF.

The CDR3 region is CASSLSRDRNTEAFF. Written as DNA, the CDR3 is TGTGCCAGCAGTTTATCCCGGGACAGAAACACTGAAGCTTTCTTT. The chain recombines TRBV27 with TRBJ1-1, with 7 bases matching TRBD1. The CDR3 totals 15 residues. J lost 2 bases, V lost 0 bases, and 3 bases had no gene match. The germline gives CDR1 MNHEY, CDR2 SMNVEV (reference sequence).

This clonotype came up once. The chain carries TRBV6-6 and TRBJ1-2; D is unresolved. V lost 2 bases and J lost 6, with 7 bases in between. The V gene's germline CDR1 is MNHNY and CDR2 SVGAGI (reference sequence). CDR3 length: 12 amino acids. In nucleotides, the CDR3 is TGTGCCAGCAGTTACCTCCTAGATGGCTACACCTTC. This sequence encodes CASSYLLDGYTF.

Here the CDR3 reads CASSGQYTDTQYF. The CDR3 DNA reads as TGTGCCAGCAGTGGACAATACACAGATACGCAGTATTTT. The chain employs TRBV25-1 and TRBJ2-3; D unclear. The CDR3 is made up of 13 amino acids. Trimming removed 4 bases at V and 2 bases at J, with 7 bases between. Per the germline V gene, CDR1 is MGHDK and CDR2 is SYGVNS.

The J gene is TRBJ2-1, the V gene TRBV7-9; the match to TRBD2 covers 9 bases. CDR1 is SEHNR, CDR2 FQNEAQ, per germline (reference sequence). The CDR3 is 16 residues long. J was trimmed by 9 bases and V by 5 bases; bases with no gene match: 14. CDR3 DNA: TGTGCCAGCAGCCCAAGGACTAGCGAGGACCTCTTTGAGCAGTTCTTC. Translated: CASSPRTSEDLFEQFF.

In nucleotides, the CDR3 is TGCGCCAGCAGCTTGAGGACGGTAACTGAAGCTTTCTTT. It yields the protein CASSLRTVTEAFF. V usage is TRBV5-1 and J usage is TRBJ1-1; no firm D call. The V end was cut by 1 base, the J end by 5 bases, with 9 bases between. Germline V gives CDR1 SGHRS, CDR2 YFSETQ. This CDR3 comprises 13 residues.

This chain joins TRBV9 and TRBJ2-1; D unresolved. Germline assignment: CDR1 SGDLS and CDR2 YYNGEE. The V end was cut by 0 bases, the J end by 0 bases, with 7 bases between. The CDR3 length is 15 residues. CDR3 region: CASSVVGSSYNEQFF. CDR3 in DNA: TGTGCCAGCAGCGTAGTAGGTAGCTCCTACAATGAGCAGTTCTTC. Full variable domain (rest looked up from reference TRBV9 and TRBJ2-1): DSGVTQTPKHLITATGQRVTLRCSPRSGDLSVYWYQQSLDQGLQFLIQYYNGEERAKGNILERFSAQQFPDLHSELNLSSLELGDSALYFCASSVVGSSYNEQFFGPGTRLTVL.

V and J are TRBV20-1 and TRBJ2-5; D remains unclear. Germline V gene sequence: CDR1 DFQATT, CDR2 SNEGSKA (reference sequence). The V end was cut by 0 bases, the J end by 5 bases, with 13 bases between. The CDR3 has 14 amino acids. CDR3 sequence: CSARDLNSPETQYF. The CDR3 nucleotides are TGCAGTGCTAGAGATCTAAACAGTCCGGAGACCCAGTACTTC.

V gene TRBV5-4 combines with J gene TRBJ1-2; possible D gene TRBD1, 6 bases. Trimming removed 7 bases at V and 4 bases at J, with 17 bases between. The CDR3 has 14 amino acids. Germline lookup yields CDR1 SGHNT and CDR2 YYREEE (reference sequence). CDR3 amino acids: CASGARGLAYGYTF. The DNA of the CDR3 is TGTGCCAGCGGTGCGAGGGGGTTGGCCTATGGCTACACCTTC.

The J gene is TRBJ2-1, the V gene TRBV20-1, with no clear D. The CDR3 spans 15 residues. Germline V gene lookup returns CDR1 DFQATT and CDR2 SNEGSKA (reference sequence). V was clipped by 2 bases and J by 4 bases, with 15 bases between them. CDR3 in amino acids: CSARSLTVLYNEQFF. The CDR3 coding sequence is TGCAGTGCTAGATCCCTGACGGTCTTGTACAATGAGCAGTTCTTC.

The chain employs TRBV9 and TRBJ2-1; D ambiguous. The ends were cut back, 3 bases at V and 7 bases at J, with 5 bases in the middle. Per germline, CDR1 SGDLS and CDR2 YYNGEE. The CDR3 is 11 residues long. The CDR3, as DNA: TGTGCCAGCAGCGGGACGAATGAGCAGTTCTTC. Its translation: CASSGTNEQFF. The entire variable domain, with the rest obtained from reference TRBV9 and TRBJ2-1, is as follows: DSGVTQTPKHLITATGQRVTLRCSPRSGDLSVYWYQQSLDQGLQFLIQYYNGEERAKGNILERFSAQQFPDLHSELNLSSLELGDSALYFCASSGTNEQFFGPGTRLTVL.

V and J are TRBV9 and TRBJ2-7, with 8 nucleotides matching TRBD2. With V trimmed by 4 bases and J by 5 bases, 17 bases remained unmatched. Germline CDR1 reads SGDLS; CDR2 reads YYNGEE. The length of the CDR3 is 17 residues. The DNA for the CDR3 is TGTGCCAGCAGCCCCAGGGCGGGGGGCCCATCTGACGACGAGCAGTACTTC. Its protein is CASSPRAGGPSDDEQYF.

The chain links TRBV28 to TRBJ2-7; a possible D gene is TRBD1 (6 bases). The CDR3 extends over 13 amino acids. Germline V CDR1 and CDR2: MDHEN, SYDVKM. V dropped 4 bases and J dropped 3 bases, with 10 bases sitting between them. CDR3 nucleotide sequence: TGTGCCAGCAGTTCGGACAGCCACTACGAGCAGTACGTC. It translates to CASSSDSHYEQYV.

This sequence joins TRBV4-3 and TRBJ2-7; D unresolved. The germline gives CDR1 LGHNA, CDR2 YSLEER. The CDR3 consists of 15 residues. Trimming stripped 0 bases from V and 0 bases from J, with 9 bases between. This chain's CDR3 is CASSQDEVGSYEQYF. Here the CDR3 DNA reads TGCGCCAGCAGCCAAGATGAGGTGGGCTCCTACGAGCAGTACTTC.

This clonotype was seen only a few times. The V gene is TRBV7-2, the J gene TRBJ2-5; TRBD2 is a possible D gene (5 bases). V lost 6 bases, J lost 3 bases, and 14 bases lay in between. This CDR3 is 14 amino acids long. The germline CDR1 and CDR2 sequences are SGHTA and FQGNSA. CDR3 sequence (DNA): TGTGCCAGCAGTCCAACCGGGGATAAAGAGACCCAGTACTTC. As protein: CASSPTGDKETQYF.

The gene calls are TRBV27 and TRBJ1-1; 7 bases agree with TRBD1. Germline V gene lookup returns CDR1 MNHEY and CDR2 SMNVEV (reference sequence). The ends lost 8 bases at V and 0 bases at J; junction bases unmatched: 6. The CDR3 has 14 residues. CDR3 nucleotide sequence: TGTGCCAGCGGTATTGGGACAGTGAACACTGAAGCTTTCTTT. It yields the protein CASGIGTVNTEAFF.

The chain combines TRBV9 with TRBJ2-3; 11 bases are shared with TRBD1. Germline assignment: CDR1 SGDLS and CDR2 YYNGEE. The CDR3 sequence is 17 residues long. V dropped 0 bases and J dropped 5; count of bases not matched to a gene: 8. The CDR3 nucleotides read TGTGCCAGCAGCGTAGTCCCGGACAGGGGGCAACAAGATACGCAGTATTTT. Translated: CASSVVPDRGQQDTQYF.

This sequence joins TRBV6-5 and TRBJ2-1; 8 bases fit TRBD2. This CDR3 is built from 17 residues. With V trimmed by 2 bases and J by 1 base, 7 bases remained unmatched. The V gene's germline CDR1 is MNHEY and CDR2 SVGAGI. The CDR3 region is CASSYRETSESYNEQFF. For the CDR3, the DNA is TGTGCCAGCAGTTACCGGGAGACTAGCGAGTCCTACAATGAGCAGTTCTTC.

The V call is TRBV27, the J call TRBJ1-1, with D perhaps matching TRBD1 (5 bases). Germline V gives CDR1 MNHEY, CDR2 SMNVEV (reference sequence). This CDR3 region has 14 residues. Trimming left V 1 base short and J 5 bases short, with 11 bases between. The chain's CDR3 is CASSLYRTPTEAFF. In nucleotides, the CDR3 is TGTGCCAGCAGTTTATACAGGACTCCGACTGAAGCTTTCTTT.

This clonotype was detected only a few times. The chain recombines TRBV28 with TRBJ1-2; D unclear. The ends were cut back, 6 bases at V and 5 bases at J, with 10 bases in the middle. CDR3 length: 12 amino acids. The V gene's germline CDR1 is MDHEN and CDR2 SYDVKM. The DNA of the CDR3 is TGTGCCAGCAGCCTCTCGCGATATGGCTACACCTTC. It yields the protein CASSLSRYGYTF.

The chain joins TRBV9 to TRBJ2-5; D unresolved. In germline, CDR1 is SGDLS, CDR2 YYNGEE. V lost 0 bases and J 4 bases, leaving 10 bases between the germline ends. The CDR3 is made up of 14 amino acids. The CDR3 DNA is TGTGCCAGCAGCGTAGATGGGGTGAGAGAGACCCAGTACTTC. Translation gives CASSVDGVRETQYF.

This sequence joins TRBV7-8 and TRBJ2-2; D remains unclear. The germline CDR1 and CDR2 sequences are SGHVS and FQNEAQ. The CDR3 is 11 amino acids. V dropped 10 bases and J dropped 7 bases, with 10 bases sitting between them. CDR3 in DNA: TGTGCCACTCGCCCGCACGGGGAGCTGTTTTTT. Its protein product is CATRPHGELFF.

The genes are TRBV9 and TRBJ2-1; D perhaps matches TRBD1 (5 bases). The length of the CDR3 is 14 residues. The germline V gene encodes CDR1 SGDLS and CDR2 YYNGEE. Trimming removed 0 bases at V and 3 bases at J, with 7 bases between. The CDR3 DNA is TGTGCCAGCAGCGTAGCCGACAGCTACAATGAGCAGTTCTTC. Amino acids: CASSVADSYNEQFF.